These 20 T cell receptor beta chains were all obtained from the same sample, sequenced in a study of control samples from healthy donors and cancer patients. Measured with immunoSEQ multiplex PCR; TCRdb has only the in-frame clones, and not every one. The data hold 100,000 to 150,000 clones, with 85% to 90% observed a single time. What was sequenced was PBMCs. All receptors come from a man in his forties or fifties with head and neck cancer.

The chain uses TRBV27 and TRBJ1-2; D might be TRBD1 (6 bases). This CDR3 has 12 amino acids. Germline V gene data show CDR1 as MNHEY and CDR2 as SMNVEV (reference sequence). Trimming shortened V by 4 bases and J by 6 bases, and 9 bases separated the two germline ends. CDR3 in amino acids: CASSSRGNGYTF. The CDR3 region has the DNA TGTGCCAGCAGTTCCAGGGGAAATGGCTACACCTTC.

This clone occurred once. The chain is built from TRBV28 and TRBJ1-2, with D possibly being TRBD1 (5 bases). Trimming left V 6 bases short and J 3 bases short, with 8 bases between. This CDR3 is built from 12 residues. Germline CDR1 and CDR2: MDHEN and SYDVKM. This CDR3 reads CASSQGDYGYTF. CDR3 nucleotide sequence: TGTGCCAGCAGCCAGGGTGACTATGGCTACACCTTC.

The V gene is TRBV19, the J gene TRBJ1-5; maybe TRBD1 (6 bases). There are 13 residues in the CDR3. Germline loops: CDR1 LNHDA, CDR2 SQIVND (reference sequence). Trimming took 5 bases from V and 7 from J, leaving 12 bases between them. CDR3 nucleotide sequence: TGTGCCAGTAGTTCCAGGGGAAGACAGCCCCAGCATTTT. Encoded protein: CASSSRGRQPQHF.

The chain recombines TRBV18 with TRBJ1-1; perhaps TRBD1 as D (5 bases). V was clipped by 3 bases and J by 4 bases, with 9 bases between them. Germline-derived CDR1 and CDR2 are KGHSH and LQKENI. This CDR3 region has 13 residues. CDR3 nucleotides: TGTGCCAGCTCACCTTCAGGGAGCACTGAAGCTTTCTTT. It codes for CASSPSGSTEAFF.

The chain joins TRBV23-1 to TRBJ1-3; no clear D. TRBV23-1 is an ORF, and what it does is uncertain. CDR3 length: 14 residues. The germline V and J ends were trimmed by 0 bases and 4 bases, with 7 bases remaining between them. The CDR3: CASSQSATGNTIYF. The CDR3 DNA sequence: TGCGCCAGCAGTCAATCGGCGACAGGAAACACCATATATTTT.

The J gene is TRBJ1-1, the V gene TRBV6-5, with a possible D match to TRBD1 (5 bases). Trimming shortened V by 5 bases and J by 6 bases, and 19 bases separated the two germline ends. The germline V gene has CDR1 MNHEY and CDR2 SVGAGI. This CDR3 comprises 15 residues. The CDR3 spells CASSRVARGRSEAFF. CDR3 bases: TGTGCCAGCAGTCGGGTGGCGCGGGGCAGGTCTGAAGCTTTCTTT.

V usage is TRBV19 and J usage is TRBJ2-5; 14 bases line up with TRBD2. The CDR3 is 18 residues long. With 5 bases clipped from V and 5 bases from J, the junction kept 13 bases outside the gene matches. Germline assignment: CDR1 LNHDA and CDR2 SQIVND (reference sequence). CDR3 in DNA: TGTGCCAGTAGTTCTCTGGGACTAGCGGGAGTTGTGTTGGAGACCCAGTACTTC. This gives the protein CASSSLGLAGVVLETQYF.

This clone came up a few times. The chain links TRBV2 to TRBJ1-1, with D maybe TRBD1 (5 bases). Trimming pared 6 bases from V and 0 bases from J, leaving 11 bases between. Germline V lookup: CDR1 SNHLY, CDR2 FYNNEI. This CDR3 has 14 amino acids. CDR3 sequence (DNA): TGTGCCAGCAGGGCAGGGAGCGTGAACACTGAAGCTTTCTTT. Translated, it gives CASRAGSVNTEAFF.

V gene TRBV20-1 combines with J gene TRBJ2-1, with D tentatively TRBD2 (7 bases). The ends were cut back, 3 bases at V and 0 bases at J, with 15 bases in the middle. Germline V lookup: CDR1 DFQATT, CDR2 SNEGSKA (reference sequence). The length of the CDR3 is 16 residues. CDR3 coding DNA: TGCAGTGCTAGTGGGGGCGGGAGCGCCTCCTACAATGAGCAGTTCTTC. Protein product: CSASGGGSASYNEQFF.

Only a few counts were recorded for this clone. This chain connects TRBV6-5 to TRBJ1-1; 7 nucleotides align to TRBD1. Trimming removed 11 bases from V and 5 bases from J; junction bases left unmatched: 11. Per germline, CDR1 MNHEY and CDR2 SVGAGI. The CDR3 has 13 residues. CDR3 sequence reads: CAGEGQSTTEAFF. CDR3 coding DNA: TGTGCCGGAGAGGGACAGTCAACTACTGAAGCTTTCTTT.

This chain connects TRBV19 to TRBJ2-5, with 10 bases aligning to TRBD1. The CDR3 sequence is 13 residues long. J lost 4 bases, V lost 5 bases, and 1 base had no gene match. Germline-derived CDR1 and CDR2 are LNHDA and SQIVND (reference sequence). The CDR3: CASSGQGGETQYF. DNA for the CDR3: TGTGCCAGTAGTGGACAGGGGGGAGAGACCCAGTACTTC.

This clone was recorded only once. The chain carries TRBV29-1 and TRBJ2-2; the D gene could be TRBD1 or TRBD2 (5 bases each). CDR3 length: 13 residues. Trimming took 6 bases from V and 1 from J, leaving 9 bases between them. CDR1 is SQVTM, CDR2 ANQGSEA, per germline. In DNA form, the CDR3 reads TGCAGCGTGCCGAGGGGGAACACCGGGGAGCTGTTTTTT. It yields the protein CSVPRGNTGELFF.

The CDR3 nucleotides are TGTGCCAGCAGTTTAACCCTACGTGCAGAGACCCAGTACTTC. The encoded protein is CASSLTLRAETQYF. This chain joins TRBV27 and TRBJ2-5, with D unresolved. This CDR3 comprises 14 residues. Looked up from germline, CDR1 is MNHEY and CDR2 is SMNVEV (reference sequence). The V gene lost 2 bases and the J gene lost 4 bases, with 11 bases spanning the gap.

The chain uses TRBV5-8 and TRBJ2-2; tentatively, D is TRBD1 (5 bases). Germline CDR1 reads SGHTS; CDR2 reads YDEGEE. The CDR3 consists of 15 residues. V dropped 0 bases and J dropped 1 base, with 7 bases sitting between them. The CDR3 DNA reads as TGTGCCAGCAGCTTGGCAGGGTTGAACACCGGGGAGCTGTTTTTT. It yields the protein CASSLAGLNTGELFF.

The J gene is TRBJ2-1, the V gene TRBV24-1, with 10 bases lining up with TRBD1. CDR3 length: 15 amino acids. V lost 10 bases to trimming and J lost 2 bases; unmatched junction nucleotides: 7. Germline values: CDR1 KGHDR, CDR2 SFDVKD. The CDR3 reads CATSSGTGAYNEQFF. The CDR3 bases are TGTGCCACGAGCTCCGGGACAGGGGCCTACAATGAGCAGTTCTTC.

This clone was counted only a few times. The chain carries TRBV10-1 and TRBJ2-7; TRBD2 agrees at 11 bases. Germline trimming cut 3 bases from V and 2 bases from J; bases unmatched to any gene: 0. The CDR3 sequence is 14 residues long. From germline, CDR1 is WNHNN and CDR2 SYGVQD (reference sequence). CDR3 protein: CASSDSGRAYEQYF. The DNA for the CDR3 is TGCGCCAGCAGTGATAGCGGGAGGGCCTACGAGCAGTACTTC.

The chain recombines TRBV5-1 with TRBJ1-3, with TRBD1 identical over 7 bases. Trimming took 4 bases from V and 0 from J; bases not matched to a gene: 7. The germline gives CDR1 SGHRS, CDR2 YFSETQ. The length of the CDR3 is 16 residues. CDR3 in amino acids: CASSPTGDFSGNTIYF. The CDR3 coding sequence is TGCGCCAGCAGCCCAACAGGGGACTTCTCTGGAAACACCATATATTTT.

J is TRBJ1-4 and V is TRBV27, with a tentative D call TRBD1 (5 bases). Germline V lookup: CDR1 MNHEY, CDR2 SMNVEV (reference sequence). The CDR3 consists of 13 residues. Trimming cost V 6 bases and J 6 bases, with 11 bases left between them. CDR3 in DNA: TGTGCCAGCAGGGACACCGACCATGAAAAACTGTTTTTT. This codes for CASRDTDHEKLFF.

This chain joins TRBV19 and TRBJ2-2; D is unresolved. V lost 6 bases and J 4 bases, leaving 3 bases between the germline ends. Germline assignment: CDR1 LNHDA and CDR2 SQIVND (reference sequence). This CDR3 contains 11 residues. The CDR3 protein is CASRITGELFF. The CDR3 DNA reads as TGTGCCAGTAGAATCACCGGGGAGCTGTTTTTT. The whole variable domain, filled in from reference TRBV19 and TRBJ2-2, reads DGGITQSPKYLFRKEGQNVTLSCEQNLNHDAMYWYRQDPGQGLRLIYYSQIVNDFQKGDIAEGYSVSREKKESFPLTVTSAQKNPTAFYLCASRITGELFFGEGSRLTVL.

This clone showed up just once. This chain connects TRBV11-2 to TRBJ2-1, with 12 positions matching TRBD2. With V trimmed by 5 bases and J by 9 bases, 8 bases remained unmatched. There are 15 residues in the CDR3. Germline V gene lookup returns CDR1 SGHAT and CDR2 FQNNGV. The DNA for the CDR3 is TGTGCCAGCAGCCCTTCTAGCGGGAGGGCCACTGAGCAGTTCTTC. Amino acid sequence: CASSPSSGRATEQFF.